A single sample gave rise to the 20 T cell receptor beta chains below, sequenced in a study. TCRdb passed the RT-PCR reads through MiXCR, listing each CDR3 protein once. The sample includes about 700,000 distinct CDR3 sequences, 14% of them seen just once. Material for sequencing was memory CD4+ T cells from blood. The receptor source for this set is a female donor in good health, serving as a healthy control.

This clonotype was recorded at least ten times. This chain links TRBV6-5 with TRBJ2-5; 8 positions agree with TRBD2. This CDR3 is built from 15 residues. J lost 4 bases, V lost 1 base, and 5 bases had no gene match. Germline loops: CDR1 MNHEY, CDR2 SVGAGI. The CDR3 is CASSYLTGGGETQYF. The CDR3 DNA follows: TGTGCCAGCAGTTACTTGACGGGGGGGGGAGAGACCCAGTACTTC.

This clonotype was counted between two and nine times. CDR3 sequence reads: CSVSGGRGEDEKLFF. The CDR3 DNA reads as TGCAGCGTTTCTGGCGGTCGAGGGGAGGATGAAAAACTGTTTTTT. This rearrangement joins TRBV29-1 to TRBJ1-4; possible D gene TRBD1, 5 bases. The CDR3 consists of 15 residues. Germline V gene sequence: CDR1 SQVTM, CDR2 ANQGSEA. Trimming cost V 5 bases and J 6 bases, with 19 bases left between them.

V is TRBV9 and J is TRBJ2-1, with 7 bases that match TRBD2. The ends lost 0 bases at V and 9 bases at J; junction bases unmatched: 6. This CDR3 spans 14 amino acids. Germline loops: CDR1 SGDLS, CDR2 YYNGEE. The DNA for the CDR3 is TGTGCCAGCAGCGTAGAATCCCAGCGGGGTGAGCAGTTCTTC. Translation: CASSVESQRGEQFF.

There are many counts of this clonotype. The V and J genes are TRBV20-1 and TRBJ2-5; a weak D match, TRBD1 (6 bases). Germline CDR1 and CDR2: DFQATT and SNEGSKA (reference sequence). With 5 bases removed from V and 5 bases from J, the gap between germline ends came to 12 bases. The length of the CDR3 is 12 residues. The CDR3 protein is CSALYREETQYF. The CDR3 DNA reads as TGCAGTGCTCTATACAGGGAGGAGACCCAGTACTTC.

There are many counts of this clonotype. The chain combines TRBV4-1 with TRBJ1-3, with D possibly being TRBD1 (5 bases). V was pared by 4 bases and J by 2 bases, with 9 bases between. Germline CDR1 reads MGHRA; CDR2 reads YSYEKL. There are 14 residues in the CDR3. The CDR3 sequence: CASSLGTAGNTIYF. CDR3 nucleotides: TGCGCCAGCAGCCTCGGGACTGCTGGAAACACCATATATTTT.

The chain carries TRBV6-6 and TRBJ2-7; tentatively, D is TRBD1 (6 bases). Per the germline V gene, CDR1 is MNHNY and CDR2 is SVGAGI (reference sequence). This CDR3 comprises 12 residues. Trimming removed 8 bases from V and 1 base from J, with 9 bases in between. In DNA form, the CDR3 reads TGTGCCAGCCGGGACAAGTCCTACGAGCAGTACTTC. This sequence encodes CASRDKSYEQYF.

The V and J genes are TRBV24-1 and TRBJ2-2; TRBD2 is a possible D gene (6 bases). This CDR3 is 15 amino acids long. Germline CDR1 and CDR2: KGHDR and SFDVKD. V lost 2 bases to trimming and J lost 6 bases, with 12 bases between them. CDR3 in amino acids: CATSDSTRRAGELFF. CDR3 nucleotides: TGTGCCACCAGTGATTCCACACGGAGGGCCGGGGAGCTGTTTTTT.

The chain uses TRBV7-2 and TRBJ2-7, with 7 nucleotides matching TRBD2. This CDR3 is 17 amino acids long. V gave up 3 bases and J gave up 3 bases; unmatched junction bases: 14. Per germline, CDR1 SGHTA and CDR2 FQGNSA. The DNA of the CDR3 is TGTGCCAGCAGCTTCCAGCACGCCGGGGGGAGGGGCTACGAGCAGTACTTC. As protein: CASSFQHAGGRGYEQYF.

There are many counts of this clonotype. The chain recombines TRBV10-3 with TRBJ2-7; D unclear. Looked up from germline, CDR1 is ENHRY and CDR2 is SYGVKD. The length of the CDR3 is 13 residues. V was pared by 7 bases and J by 6 bases, with 16 bases between. This CDR3 is CAIKDPKEREQYF. CDR3 in DNA: TGTGCCATCAAAGATCCTAAGGAACGCGAGCAGTACTTC.

The J gene is TRBJ2-4, the V gene TRBV4-1; TRBD1 matches 10 bases. The CDR3 has 15 amino acids. The V gene's germline CDR1 is MGHRA and CDR2 YSYEKL. Trimming took 4 bases from V and 8 from J; bases not matched to a gene: 8. CDR3 nucleotide sequence: TGCGCCAGCAGCCCAGCGGGACAGGGGTTAGACATTCAGTACTTC. Encoded protein: CASSPAGQGLDIQYF.

This clonotype was observed a handful of times. The chain combines TRBV18 with TRBJ2-6, with a weak D call TRBD2 (5 bases). The CDR3 loop spans 14 amino acids. Trimming removed 3 bases from V and 9 bases from J, with 12 bases in between. The germline gives CDR1 KGHSH, CDR2 LQKENI. CDR3 sequence: CASSPGMEVNVLTF. For the CDR3, the DNA is TGTGCCAGCTCACCTGGGATGGAGGTCAACGTCCTGACTTTC.

This sequence joins TRBV6-2 or TRBV6-3 and TRBJ1-1, with TRBD1 matching over 7 bases. This CDR3 is built from 15 residues. Germline values: CDR1 MNHEY, CDR2 SVGEGT. Trimming at V came to 6 bases and at J to 5 bases, leaving 12 bases not matched to a gene. The CDR3 DNA reads as TGTGCCAGCAGCCACAGGGGAAGTGGGGGTACTGAAGCTTTCTTT. Its translation is CASSHRGSGGTEAFF.

The CDR3 region is CSAVRAMGAPGTEAFF. CDR3 nucleotides: TGCAGTGCTGTCCGAGCAATGGGGGCCCCTGGCACTGAAGCTTTCTTT. V is TRBV20-1 and J is TRBJ1-1, with D possibly being TRBD1 (6 bases). V was cut by 5 bases and J by 4 bases, with 23 bases left in between. Germline CDR1 and CDR2: DFQATT and SNEGSKA (reference sequence). The CDR3 is made up of 16 amino acids.

V is TRBV4-1 and J is TRBJ1-3; 8 nucleotides match TRBD1. The germline V gene encodes CDR1 MGHRA and CDR2 YSYEKL. This CDR3 is 15 amino acids long. Trimming cost V 8 bases and J 4 bases; bases outside gene matches: 10. CDR3 in amino acids: CASRTNRGKGNTIYF. As DNA, the CDR3 is TGCGCCAGCCGGACTAACAGGGGGAAAGGAAACACCATATATTTT.

The V call is TRBV5-1, the J call TRBJ2-7; TRBD2 agrees at 16 bases. The germline V gene encodes CDR1 SGHRS and CDR2 YFSETQ. The CDR3 contains 18 residues. V gave up 0 bases and J gave up 5 bases; unmatched junction bases: 8. CDR3 sequence (DNA): TGCGCCAGCAGCTTGGGGGGACTAGCGGGAGGGCTGTCGGACGAGCAGTACTTC. Its protein is CASSLGGLAGGLSDEQYF.

This clonotype was counted a few times. V is TRBV29-1 and J is TRBJ2-5; D not certain. V was shortened by 0 bases and J by 4 bases, with 9 bases between the two germline ends. CDR3 size: 13 residues. Germline V gene data show CDR1 as SQVTM and CDR2 as ANQGSEA. CDR3 sequence reads: CSVEDGISETQYF. Written as DNA, the CDR3 is TGCAGCGTTGAAGACGGCATATCAGAGACCCAGTACTTC.

This clonotype was found a few times. This chain links TRBV6-6 with TRBJ2-2; TRBD2 matches at 7 bases. This CDR3 comprises 17 residues. The ends lost 6 bases at V and 0 bases at J; junction bases unmatched: 10. CDR1 and CDR2 (germline): MNHNY, SVGAGI (reference sequence). The CDR3 bases are TGTGCCAGCAGCCGCTCGACTAGCACTTCGAACACCGGGGAGCTGTTTTTT. This sequence encodes CASSRSTSTSNTGELFF.

This chain connects TRBV7-8 to TRBJ2-7; 15 bases fit TRBD2. The CDR3 spans 18 residues. Germline CDR1 SGHVS, CDR2 FQNEAQ. With 7 bases clipped from V and 3 bases from J, the junction kept 13 bases outside the gene matches. CDR3 amino acids: CASIRGLAGGPNGYEQYF. The CDR3, as DNA: TGTGCCAGCATCCGCGGACTAGCGGGAGGGCCTAATGGCTACGAGCAGTACTTC.

The chain combines TRBV7-9 with TRBJ2-2, with D tentatively TRBD1 or TRBD2 (5 bases each). V was trimmed by 6 bases and J by 4 bases, leaving 15 bases between them. This CDR3 spans 15 amino acids. Germline assignment: CDR1 SEHNR and CDR2 FQNEAQ (reference sequence). CDR3 nucleotide sequence: TGTGCCAGCAGACCGGTCTGGGGACGCACCGGGGAGCTGTTTTTT. This codes for CASRPVWGRTGELFF.

The V gene is TRBV12-3 or TRBV12-4, the J gene TRBJ2-1; D assignment may be TRBD1 or TRBD2 (5 bases each). The V end lost 2 bases, the J end lost 7 bases, and 12 bases lay between the germline ends. This CDR3 is 14 amino acids long. CDR3 bases: TGTGCCAGCAGTTTACTCGGGACGAGTAATGAGCAGTTCTTC. It yields the protein CASSLLGTSNEQFF.